This T cell receptor beta chain was retrieved from a study of Ad26.COV2.S vaccination and SARS-CoV-2 variants. Study-level information: Ad26.COV2.S was injected intramuscularly once or twice, 56 days apart. Regarding the study as a whole: While placebo recipients had lower spike-specific TCR breadth, vaccine recipients had more.

Specified treatment: some 20 received Ad26.COV2.S at low or high dose, single or two shots; about five received placebo; per-sample allocation not given. Day 63 following the first vaccine or placebo injection was when the samples were taken. As concerns this clone: Its cognate antigen is unknown.

V gave up 5 bases and J gave up 5 bases; unmatched junction bases: 7. The CDR3 consists of 13 residues. The germline gives CDR1 SGDLS, CDR2 YYNGEE. Clones were read by immunoSEQ multiplex PCR, and TCRdb kept only the in-frame ones, dropping some. Here the sample spans under 500,000 clones, about nine tenths being singletons. The chain links TRBV9 to TRBJ2-7; TRBD1 matches 7 bases. The sequencing here drew on peripheral blood, taken in a trial of Ad26.COV2.S vaccine versus placebo. The origin of this receptor is a person aged 18-65 years who received the Ad26.COV2.S COVID-19 vaccine or a placebo. The CDR3 loop is CASSRTGYDEQYF. Here the CDR3 DNA reads TGTGCCAGCAGTCGGACAGGTTATGACGAGCAGTACTTC.